These 8 T cell receptor beta chains were all obtained from the same sample, sequenced in a study of cytomegalovirus exposure and HLA in healthy donors. Primers for the PCR totalled 60 Vbeta and 13 Jbeta. Generated by immunoSEQ multiplex PCR, the TCRdb table keeps only in-frame clones and is missing some. The sample contains approximately 220,000 clones, roughly 84% of which appear only once. Specimen: PBMCs. All receptors derive from a girl between 10 and 17 years old in good health and CMV-seronegative.

The gene calls are TRBV29-1 and TRBJ1-1; D unclear. Germline V gene sequence: CDR1 SQVTM, CDR2 ANQGSEA. CDR3 size: 15 residues. Trimming stripped 1 base from V and 2 bases from J, with 14 bases between. CDR3 protein: CSVEGGGTRNTEAFF. CDR3 DNA: TGCAGCGTTGAAGGAGGTGGCACACGTAACACTGAAGCTTTCTTT.

This clone was seen only a few times. The chain uses TRBV7-9 and TRBJ2-7; no firm D call. The germline gives CDR1 SEHNR, CDR2 FQNEAQ (reference sequence). This CDR3 has 13 residues. V was cut by 7 bases and J by 5 bases, with 15 bases left in between. CDR3 in amino acids: CASTLSALHEQYF. CDR3 coding DNA: TGTGCCAGCACCCTGAGTGCGCTCCACGAGCAGTACTTC.

The chain combines TRBV19 with TRBJ1-2; 8 bases are shared with TRBD1. J gave up 4 bases and V 5 bases, and 3 bases lay outside the gene matches. The CDR3 extends over 13 amino acids. The germline gives CDR1 LNHDA, CDR2 SQIVND (reference sequence). The CDR3 loop reads CASSDRGGYGYTF. The CDR3 nucleotides are TGTGCCAGTAGTGACAGGGGTGGCTATGGCTACACCTTC.

The chain uses TRBV18 and TRBJ2-7; weak D call: TRBD1 (5 bases). V lost 5 bases, J lost 5 bases, and 19 bases lay in between. CDR3 length equals 15 residues. Germline V gene sequence: CDR1 KGHSH, CDR2 LQKENI. For the CDR3, the DNA is TGTGCCAGCTCATCTCCGAGGCCAGGGCTGGACGAGCAGTACTTC. Its protein product is CASSSPRPGLDEQYF.

The chain carries TRBV6-1 and TRBJ1-1, with TRBD1 as a possible D gene (5 bases). From germline, CDR1 is MNHNS and CDR2 SASEGT. Trimming shortened V by 5 bases and J by 6 bases, and 13 bases separated the two germline ends. There are 13 residues in the CDR3. CDR3 sequence (DNA): TGTGCCAGCAGTCGGCTTCGGGACTCTGAAGCTTTCTTT. This codes for CASSRLRDSEAFF.

The J gene is TRBJ1-2, the V gene TRBV6-5; unclear D gene. The CDR3 runs 13 residues. Trimming stripped 6 bases from V and 4 bases from J, with 12 bases between. The germline V gene encodes CDR1 MNHEY and CDR2 SVGAGI. The CDR3 nucleotides read TGTGCCAGCAGAGCCGGGATAGCCTATGGCTACACCTTC. Its translation: CASRAGIAYGYTF.

The gene calls are TRBV10-3 and TRBJ1-3; possibly TRBD1 for D (5 bases). The CDR3 has 16 amino acids. Trimming left V 6 bases short and J 0 bases short, with 15 bases between. Per germline, CDR1 ENHRY and CDR2 SYGVKD. The CDR3 spells CAIRSAGVYSGNTIYF. In DNA, the CDR3 is TGTGCCATCAGGAGTGCGGGGGTTTACTCTGGAAACACCATATATTTT.

V is TRBV5-1 and J is TRBJ2-2; maybe TRBD1 (6 bases). Trimming shortened V by 2 bases and J by 4 bases, and 12 bases separated the two germline ends. The CDR3 runs 15 residues. Germline lookup yields CDR1 SGHRS and CDR2 YFSETQ. CDR3 protein: CASSLGGSSTGELFF. The CDR3 DNA is TGCGCCAGCAGCTTAGGGGGATCTAGCACCGGGGAGCTGTTTTTT.